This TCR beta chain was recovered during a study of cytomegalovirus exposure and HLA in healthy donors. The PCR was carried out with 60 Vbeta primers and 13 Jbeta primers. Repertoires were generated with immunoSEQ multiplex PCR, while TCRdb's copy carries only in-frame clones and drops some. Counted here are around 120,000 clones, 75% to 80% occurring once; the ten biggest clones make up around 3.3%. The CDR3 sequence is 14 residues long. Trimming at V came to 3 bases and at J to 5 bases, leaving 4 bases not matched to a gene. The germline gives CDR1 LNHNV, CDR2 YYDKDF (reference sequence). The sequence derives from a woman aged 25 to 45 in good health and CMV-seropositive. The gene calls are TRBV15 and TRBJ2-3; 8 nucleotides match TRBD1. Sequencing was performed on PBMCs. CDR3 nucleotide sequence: TGTGCCACCAGCAGGCAGGGGGCGAAAGATACGCAGTATTTT. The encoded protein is CATSRQGAKDTQYF.